Each of the 12 T cell receptor beta chains below was sequenced from the same sample in a study of Graves' ophthalmopathy and Graves' hyperthyroidism. TCR beta CDR3 amplification used RNA transcripts. HTBI primers served in a first-round RT-PCR, which a second-round multiplex PCR followed. A single record per CDR3 protein comes from TCRdb applying MiXCR to the multiplex PCR reads. The sample has about 640,000 distinct CDR3 sequences; roughly 41% are singletons. Sequencing used peripheral blood. Receptors were obtained from an adult man with Graves' ophthalmopathy.

V usage is TRBV7-9 and J usage is TRBJ2-7, with TRBD1 identical over 9 bases. J lost 3 bases, V lost 5 bases, and 8 bases had no gene match. Germline V gives CDR1 SEHNR, CDR2 FQNEAQ (reference sequence). The CDR3 length is 15 residues. Here the CDR3 reads CASSPRRTGVYEQYF. In DNA form, the CDR3 reads TGTGCCAGCAGCCCCCGCAGGACAGGGGTCTACGAGCAGTACTTC.

As for this clonotype: Germline is not matched at one junction end, which may reflect a read error. The chain recombines TRBV2 with TRBJ2-2, with D perhaps TRBD1 or TRBD2 (5 bases each). Germline CDR1 SNHLY, CDR2 FYNNEI. The CDR3 totals 18 residues. Here the CDR3 reads CAISESRGSGKNTGELFF. CDR3 coding DNA: TGTGCCATCAGTGAGTCACGGGGCTCAGGGAAGAACACCGGGGAGCTGTTTTTT.

This clonotype was seen many times. The chain couples TRBV2 to TRBJ1-5; D is ambiguous. The CDR3 sequence is 13 residues long. The germline V gene encodes CDR1 SNHLY and CDR2 FYNNEI. Trimming took 6 bases from V and 1 from J, leaving 7 bases between them. This chain's CDR3 is CASRIKSNQPQHF. CDR3 coding DNA: TGTGCCAGCAGGATAAAAAGCAATCAGCCCCAGCATTTT.

On this clonotype: The germline gene is not matched at one end of the junction; a read error may be the cause. J is TRBJ2-5 and V is TRBV12-3 or TRBV12-4; 9 bases are a match to TRBD1. CDR3 length: 14 residues. This CDR3 is CASGTRTGEEAQYF. The CDR3 bases are TGTGCTAGTGGTACCAGGACAGGGGAAGAGGCCCAGTACTTC.

The rearrangement links TRBV10-3 to TRBJ1-6, with a possible D match to TRBD1 (5 bases). V gave up 4 bases and J gave up 5 bases, with 9 bases separating them. Germline-derived CDR1 and CDR2 are ENHRY and SYGVKD. This CDR3 has 14 amino acids. The DNA for the CDR3 is TGTGCCATCAGTGCGGCAGGGCATAATTCACCCCTCCACTTT. It is translated as CAISAAGHNSPLHF.

This clonotype was counted once. A read error is likely, as this CDR3 ends without the conserved phenylalanine or tryptophan. The CDR3 here is CASSCLAWDYYQETQYC. The DNA for the CDR3 is TGTGCCAGCAGCTGCCTGGCTTGGGACTATTACCAAGAGACCCAGTACTGC. This chain joins TRBV5-1 and TRBJ2-5; 7 bases align to TRBD2. In germline, CDR1 is SGHRS, CDR2 YFSETQ. The CDR3 contains 17 residues.

About this clonotype itself: The conserved phenylalanine or tryptophan normally closing the CDR3 is absent here, so this likely arose from a read error. The genes are TRBV6-4 and TRBJ2-6; D uncertain. The CDR3 totals 9 residues. Germline V CDR1 and CDR2: MRHNA, SNTAGT. Written as DNA, the CDR3 is TGTGCCAGCAGAAACGGCCTGACTAGC. As protein: CASRNGLTS.

This clonotype was observed many times. V is TRBV10-3 and J is TRBJ2-2, with D possibly TRBD2 on 5 matching bases. V dropped 4 bases and J dropped 8 bases, with 11 bases sitting between them. CDR1 and CDR2 from the germline V gene are ENHRY and SYGVKD. The CDR3 contains 13 residues. CDR3 nucleotide sequence: TGTGCCATCAGTGTGAGGGTTACTGGGGAGCTGTTTTTT. Protein: CAISVRVTGELFF.

This clonotype has just a few counts. The genes are TRBV19 and TRBJ1-6; 7 nucleotides align to TRBD1. The length of the CDR3 is 16 residues. Germline V gene lookup returns CDR1 LNHDA and CDR2 SQIVND (reference sequence). V trimming: 5 bases; J trimming: 4 bases; junction bases outside the gene matches: 8. This CDR3 reads CASSSPPGQYNSPLHF. The CDR3 region has the DNA TGTGCCAGTAGTTCGCCTCCGGGACAGTATAATTCACCCCTCCACTTT.

This clonotype came up many times. The rearrangement links TRBV19 to TRBJ1-1; D ambiguous. Germline loops: CDR1 LNHDA, CDR2 SQIVND (reference sequence). CDR3 length: 13 amino acids. Trimming cost V 5 bases and J 6 bases, with 13 bases left between them. The CDR3 sequence: CASSPGQRAEAFF. The CDR3, as DNA: TGTGCCAGTAGTCCCGGTCAGAGGGCTGAAGCTTTCTTT.

The gene calls are TRBV5-4 and TRBJ1-1, with D unclear. This CDR3 is built from 12 residues. Germline CDR1 is SGHNT and CDR2 is YYREEE (reference sequence). With 3 bases removed from V and 11 bases from J, the gap between germline ends came to 14 bases. CDR3 coding DNA: TGTGCCAGCAGCTACCCCCTAGCGGGGGCTTTCTTT. Protein sequence: CASSYPLAGAFF.

About this clonotype itself: A much more abundant neighbour one base away suggests this may be a read error. This rearrangement joins TRBV29-1 to TRBJ2-7; D is ambiguous. The germline V gene has CDR1 SQVTM and CDR2 ANQGSEA. CDR3 length: 11 residues. Trimming removed 5 bases at V and 6 bases at J, with 11 bases between. CDR3 sequence reads: CSVLVDCEQYF. The CDR3 nucleotides are TGCAGCGTTCTGGTAGACTGCGAGCAGTACTTC.